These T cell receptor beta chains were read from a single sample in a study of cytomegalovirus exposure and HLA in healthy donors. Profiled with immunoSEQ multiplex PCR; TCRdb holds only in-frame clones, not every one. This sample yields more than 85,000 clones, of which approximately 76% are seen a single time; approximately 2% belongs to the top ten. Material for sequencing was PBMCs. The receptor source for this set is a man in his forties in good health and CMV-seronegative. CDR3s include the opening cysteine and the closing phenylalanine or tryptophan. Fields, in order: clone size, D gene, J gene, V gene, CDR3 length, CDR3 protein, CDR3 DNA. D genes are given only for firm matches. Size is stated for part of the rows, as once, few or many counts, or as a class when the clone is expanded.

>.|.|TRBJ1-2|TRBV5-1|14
CASSLGDQVEGYTF
TGCGCCAGCAGCTTGGGTGACCAGGTGGAAGGCTACACCTTC
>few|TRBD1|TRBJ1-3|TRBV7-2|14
CASSRTGPGNTIYF
TGTGCCAGCAGCAGGACAGGGCCTGGAAACACCATATATTTT
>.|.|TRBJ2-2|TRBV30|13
CARRGAWGGELFF
TGTGCCCGACGGGGGGCCTGGGGCGGGGAGCTGTTTTTT
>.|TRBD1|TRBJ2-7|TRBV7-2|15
CASSDDRVLPYEQYF
TGTGCCAGCAGCGATGACAGGGTCCTTCCGTACGAGCAGTACTTC
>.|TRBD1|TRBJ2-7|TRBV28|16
CASSPAWDRGLREQYF
TGTGCCAGCAGTCCAGCATGGGACAGGGGGCTTCGCGAGCAGTACTTC
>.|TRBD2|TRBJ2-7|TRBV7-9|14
CASSVMAGGPEQYF
TGTGCCAGCAGCGTGATGGCGGGAGGGCCTGAGCAGTACTTC
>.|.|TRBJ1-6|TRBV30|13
CAWSRQENSPLHF
TGTGCCTGGAGTCGACAGGAGAATTCACCCCTCCACTTT
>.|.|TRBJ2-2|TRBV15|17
CATSRDQGQRNTGELFF
TGTGCCACCAGCAGAGATCAGGGTCAGAGGAACACCGGGGAGCTGTTTTTT
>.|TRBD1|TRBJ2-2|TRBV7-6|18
CASSRGRQGVFLTGELFF
TGTGCCAGCAGCCGAGGTCGGCAGGGGGTCTTTTTAACCGGGGAGCTGTTTTTT
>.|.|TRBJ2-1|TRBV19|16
CASTPSRTLTYNEQFF
TGTGCCAGTACCCCCTCGAGGACTCTTACCTACAATGAGCAGTTCTTC
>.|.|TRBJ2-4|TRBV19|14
CASNVLGAKNIQYF
TGTGCCAGTAATGTACTAGGAGCCAAAAACATTCAGTACTTC
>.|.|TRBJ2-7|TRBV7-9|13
CASRPSGIDEQYF
TGTGCCAGCAGACCCTCGGGGATCGACGAGCAGTACTTC
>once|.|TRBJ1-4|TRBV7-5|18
CVRSLPGTGHSTNEKLFF
TGTGTCAGAAGCTTACCCGGGACAGGTCACTCTACAAATGAAAAACTGTTTTTT
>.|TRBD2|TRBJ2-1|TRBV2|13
CASLSGRDNEQFF
TGTGCCAGCCTTAGCGGGAGGGACAATGAGCAGTTCTTC
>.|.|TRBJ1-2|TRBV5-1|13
CASSFSFNYGYTF
TGCGCCAGCAGCTTCTCCTTTAACTATGGCTACACCTTC
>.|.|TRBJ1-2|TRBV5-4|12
CASSFIPGGYTF
TGTGCCAGCAGCTTTATTCCTGGCGGCTACACCTTC
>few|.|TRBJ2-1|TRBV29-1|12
CSVAGIPNEQFF
TGCAGCGTCGCAGGGATCCCCAATGAGCAGTTCTTC
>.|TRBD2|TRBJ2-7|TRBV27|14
CASSFGGVLLEQYF
TGTGCCAGCAGTTTTGGGGGGGTCCTACTCGAGCAGTACTTC
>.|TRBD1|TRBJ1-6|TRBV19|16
CASSTWDRGYNSPLHF
TGTGCCAGTAGTACTTGGGACAGGGGCTATAATTCACCCCTCCACTTT
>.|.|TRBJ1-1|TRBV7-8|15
CASSLVGEFNTEAFF
TGTGCCAGCAGCTTAGTCGGGGAATTTAACACTGAAGCTTTCTTT
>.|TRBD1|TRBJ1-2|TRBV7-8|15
CASSDRTGVLKGYTF
TGTGCCAGCAGCGACCGGACAGGGGTTTTGAAAGGCTACACCTTC
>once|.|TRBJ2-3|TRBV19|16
CASSLPRHLSTDTQYF
TGTGCCAGTAGTTTACCCCGACACCTTAGCACAGATACGCAGTATTTT
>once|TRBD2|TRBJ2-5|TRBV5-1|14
CASSRLAGEETQYF
TGCGCCAGCAGCAGACTAGCGGGGGAAGAGACCCAGTACTTC
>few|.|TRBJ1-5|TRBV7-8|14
CASSLGAGLQPQHF
TGTGCCAGCAGCTTAGGTGCGGGGCTCCAGCCCCAGCATTTT
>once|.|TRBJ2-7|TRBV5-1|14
CASSLEAGSYEQYF
TGCGCCAGCAGCTTGGAAGCAGGCTCCTACGAGCAGTACTTC
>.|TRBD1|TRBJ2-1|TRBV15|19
CATSREIGAGQGSYNEQFF
TGTGCCACCAGCAGAGAAATAGGGGCGGGACAGGGGTCCTACAATGAGCAGTTCTTC
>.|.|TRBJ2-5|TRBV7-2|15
CASSPQRTHQETQYF
TGTGCCAGCAGCCCACAGAGGACACACCAAGAGACCCAGTACTTC
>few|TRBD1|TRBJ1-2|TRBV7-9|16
CASSLQGRGRDYGYTF
TGTGCCAGCAGCTTACAAGGCAGGGGGCGCGACTATGGCTACACCTTC
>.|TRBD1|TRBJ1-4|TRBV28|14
CASSFRQGIGKLFF
TGTGCCAGCAGTTTTAGACAGGGGATTGGAAAACTGTTTTTT
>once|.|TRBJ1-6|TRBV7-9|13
CASMGPYNSPLHF
TGTGCCAGCATGGGGCCTTATAATTCACCCCTCCACTTT
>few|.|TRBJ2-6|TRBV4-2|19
CASSQVWADISSGANVLTF
TGTGCCAGCAGCCAAGTTTGGGCAGATATTAGCTCTGGGGCCAACGTCCTGACTTTC
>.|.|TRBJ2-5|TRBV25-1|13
CASSRGAEETQYF
TGTGCCAGCAGCCGGGGGGCAGAAGAGACCCAGTACTTC
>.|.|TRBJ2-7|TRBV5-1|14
CASSSDRRTYEQYF
TGCGCCAGCAGCTCGGACAGACGGACCTACGAGCAGTACTTC
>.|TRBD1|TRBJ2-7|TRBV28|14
CASSITRGSVEQYF
TGTGCCAGCAGTATAACCAGGGGGTCTGTCGAGCAGTACTTC
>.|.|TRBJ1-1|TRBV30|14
CAWRQGLGNTEAFF
TGTGCCTGGAGACAGGGTCTGGGGAACACTGAAGCTTTCTTT
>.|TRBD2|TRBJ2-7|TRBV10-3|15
CAINGDSGGAYEQYF
TGTGCCATCAACGGGGATAGCGGGGGGGCCTACGAGCAGTACTTC
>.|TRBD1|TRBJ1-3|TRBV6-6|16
CASSHGTATSGNTIYF
TGTGCCAGCAGTCATGGGACAGCTACCTCTGGAAACACCATATATTTT
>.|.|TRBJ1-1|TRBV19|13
CASSISSNTEAFF
TGTGCCAGTAGTATTTCGTCGAACACTGAAGCTTTCTTT
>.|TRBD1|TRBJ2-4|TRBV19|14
CASSGTGLRSIQYF
TGTGCCAGTTCCGGGACAGGGCTTCGGAGCATTCAGTACTTC
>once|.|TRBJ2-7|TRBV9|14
CASSPVLGDYEQYF
TGTGCCAGCAGCCCTGTGTTAGGGGACTACGAGCAGTACTTC
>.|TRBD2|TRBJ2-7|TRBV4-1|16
CASSQALAGDTYEQYF
TGCGCCAGCAGCCAAGCTCTAGCGGGGGACACCTACGAGCAGTACTTC
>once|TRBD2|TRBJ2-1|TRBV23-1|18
CASSQSEFLADVYNEQFF
TGCGCCAGCAGTCAATCGGAGTTTCTAGCGGACGTCTACAATGAGCAGTTCTTC
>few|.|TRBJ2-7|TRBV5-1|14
CASSLVTGSYEQYF
TGCGCCAGCAGCTTGGTTACGGGCTCCTACGAGCAGTACTTC
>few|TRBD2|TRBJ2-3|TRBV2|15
CASSGGLAGDDTQYF
TGTGCCAGCAGTGGGGGACTAGCGGGGGATGATACGCAGTATTTT
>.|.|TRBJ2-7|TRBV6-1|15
CASSEEENRSYEQYF
TGTGCCAGCAGTGAAGAAGAGAACAGGAGTTACGAGCAGTACTTC
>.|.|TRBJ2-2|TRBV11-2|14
CASNGWPNTGELFF
TGTGCCAGCAATGGTTGGCCGAACACCGGGGAGCTGTTTTTT
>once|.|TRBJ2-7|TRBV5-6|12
CASSHSSYEQYF
TGTGCCAGCAGCCACAGCTCCTACGAGCAGTACTTC
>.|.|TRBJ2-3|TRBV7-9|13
CASSLGGTDTQYF
TGTGCCAGCAGCTTAGGCGGCACAGATACGCAGTATTTT
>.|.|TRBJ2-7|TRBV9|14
CASSSGDWYYEQYF
TGTGCCAGCAGCTCCGGGGACTGGTATTACGAGCAGTACTTC
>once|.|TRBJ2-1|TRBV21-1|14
CARESKGAGNEQFF
TGTGCCAGGGAGAGTAAGGGGGCGGGCAATGAGCAGTTCTTC
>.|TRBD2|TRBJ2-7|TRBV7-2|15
CASSSAGTSGYEQYF
TGTGCCAGCAGCTCGGCCGGGACTAGCGGTTACGAGCAGTACTTC
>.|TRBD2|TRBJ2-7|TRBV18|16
CASSPYGTSGSYEQYF
TGTGCCAGCTCACCGTACGGGACTAGCGGGAGTTACGAGCAGTACTTC
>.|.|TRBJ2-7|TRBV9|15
CASSGGDVDDYEQYF
TGTGCCAGCAGCGGGGGGGACGTCGATGATTACGAGCAGTACTTC
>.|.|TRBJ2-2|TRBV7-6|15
CASSLGTSNTGELFF
TGTGCCAGCAGCTTAGGAACTAGCAACACCGGGGAGCTGTTTTTT
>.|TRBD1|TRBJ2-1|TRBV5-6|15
CASSLGDRAVNEQFF
TGTGCCAGCAGCTTGGGGGACAGGGCGGTCAATGAGCAGTTCTTC
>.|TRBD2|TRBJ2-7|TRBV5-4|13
CASSASGSYEQYF
TGTGCCAGCAGCGCCAGCGGGAGCTACGAGCAGTACTTC
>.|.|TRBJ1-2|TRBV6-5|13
CASSYGRGSGYTF
TGTGCCAGCAGTTACGGGAGGGGAAGTGGCTACACCTTC
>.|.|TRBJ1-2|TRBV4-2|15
CASSPGGLRGYGYTF
TGTGCCAGCAGCCCGGGGGGGCTGCGCGGCTATGGCTACACCTTC
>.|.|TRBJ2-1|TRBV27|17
CASSLFVTVGSYNEQFF
TGTGCCAGCAGTTTATTCGTGACAGTGGGGTCCTACAATGAGCAGTTCTTC